This T cell receptor beta chain was identified during a study of T cell responses to AZD1222 COVID-19 vaccine. Broader study findings: Two doses of AZD1222 preceded a rise in Spike-specific TCR breadth and depth.

Produced via immunoSEQ multiplex PCR; TCRdb's table is partial and in-frame only. The repertoire holds 90,000 to 150,000 clones, with 88% as singletons. This clone appeared once. Its specificity is unknown. The CDR3 runs 15 residues. V lost 5 bases and J lost 7, with 20 bases in between. Germline CDR1 LNHDA, CDR2 SQIVND (reference sequence). The origin of this receptor is an adult in good health. The genes are TRBV19 and TRBJ1-2, with a possible D match to TRBD1 (6 bases). The starting material was peripheral blood, obtained on day 0 of AZD1222 vaccination. The CDR3 nucleotides are TGTGCCAGTAGTGCTTACAGGGAGGGTACTGCTGGCTACACCTTC. Amino acid sequence: CASSAYREGTAGYTF.